This TCR beta chain was sequenced in a study of T-cell reconstitution after alpha-beta-depleted transplantation in children. The sample holds many counts of this clonotype. Trimming stripped 2 bases from V and 4 bases from J, with 9 bases between. The CDR3 runs to 13 residues. Germline V CDR1 and CDR2: SGHTA, FQGNSA. Unique molecular identifiers were built into the TCRbeta library. One entry per CDR3 protein, called by TCRdb with MiXCR from the PCR reads. Of 330,000 or so distinct CDR3 sequences in the sample, about 9.4% were seen once. The TCR originated in a human donor who donated a stem cell graft to a child with acute lymphoblastic leukemia. The chain uses TRBV7-2 and TRBJ2-7; D is ambiguous. The sequences come from PBMCs from the stem cell graft donor, collected from the stem cell graft. DNA of the CDR3: TGTGCCAGCAGCTTACCCAGGAGATACGAGCAGTACTTC. The encoded protein is CASSLPRRYEQYF.